This TCR beta chain is drawn from a study of T-cell memory formation after mild COVID-19. Regarding the study as a whole: Pre-infection memory already had some responding clones, implying cross-reactive memory joined.

Of note for this clonotype: As yet, its antigen is unknown.

TCRdb itself ran the 5' RACE reads through MiXCR, one entry per CDR3 protein. The data contain roughly 320,000 distinct CDR3 sequences, over 25% of them seen just once; the ten biggest clones take up about 13%. The V gene's germline CDR1 is LGHNA and CDR2 YSLEER. V was pared by 1 base and J by 4 bases, with 6 bases of the junction left unmatched. This CDR3 spans 16 amino acids. The sequenced sample was PBMCs or a T cell subset sorted from them (not recorded which). V gene TRBV4-3 combines with J gene TRBJ2-2; 7 nucleotides align to TRBD2. The sequence came from an adult woman who had mild COVID-19 (a few samples of this study predate the infection). Cell type and time point are not known. The CDR3 DNA follows: TGCGCCAGCAGCCAAGGGCTAGCGGACCTCACCGGGGAGCTGTTTTTT. Encoded protein: CASSQGLADLTGELFF.